Following are 32 T cell receptor beta chains from one sample sequenced in a study of identical twins (dated by TCRdb to between 2015 and 2016). The library came from 5' RACE. The instrument given in TCRdb is Illumina HiSeq 2000. TCRdb reprocessed the public reads (quality trimming at Q25 with fastp, clone calling with MiXCR) and kept in-frame beta chains. Every CDR3 protein is listed once, alongside the most common genes and DNA of its rows. The sample includes roughly 490,000 distinct CDR3 sequences, with over 11% observed a single time. Approximately 1% of the sample is in the top ten clones. This sample was shared with a second study, whose subject was yellow fever vaccine responses in identical twins.

The sample was CD4+ T cells sorted from blood. The receptors originated from a woman between 18 and 30 years old in good health.

V is TRBV7-2 and J is TRBJ2-3, with 9 bases lining up with TRBD1. V lost 0 bases, J lost 6 bases, and 10 bases stayed unmatched. The CDR3 is 17 amino acids. CDR1 and CDR2 (germline): SGHTA, FQGNSA. The CDR3 bases are TGTGCCAGCAGCTTAGCACCGGGACAGGGTACTTTGGATACGCAGTATTTT. This gives the protein CASSLAPGQGTLDTQYF.

The sample holds many counts of this clonotype. The chain combines TRBV3-1 with TRBJ1-5, with 10 nucleotides matching TRBD1. Germline values: CDR1 LGHDT, CDR2 YNNKEL (reference sequence). CDR3 length: 15 amino acids. V gave up 4 bases and J gave up 6 bases; unmatched junction bases: 6. CDR3 nucleotides: TGTGCCAGCAGCCCCGGGACAGGGGTCAGTCAGCCCCAGCATTTT. It translates to CASSPGTGVSQPQHF.

This clonotype was detected a few times. The rearrangement links TRBV2 to TRBJ2-7, with 11 bases matching TRBD1. Germline V gene lookup returns CDR1 SNHLY and CDR2 FYNNEI. The J segment lost 6 bases and the V segment lost 8 bases, leaving 18 bases of the junction unmatched. There are 17 residues in the CDR3. The CDR3 loop is CASGEWTGGSGAAEQYF. The CDR3 DNA follows: TGTGCCAGCGGAGAATGGACAGGGGGCAGTGGAGCCGCCGAGCAGTACTTC.

This clonotype occurred many times. V and J are TRBV29-1 and TRBJ2-5; TRBD2 matches at 10 bases. Per germline, CDR1 SQVTM and CDR2 ANQGSEA. Trimming cost V 4 bases and J 5 bases; bases outside gene matches: 10. CDR3 length equals 15 residues. The CDR3 DNA reads TGCAGCGTTGCAGGACTAGCGGTCCTGGGGGAGACCCAGTACTTC. As protein: CSVAGLAVLGETQYF.

As regards this clonotype: At one end, the junction sequence differs from germline, possibly due to a read error. This chain connects TRBV15 to TRBJ1-5, with D perhaps TRBD1 (5 bases). CDR3 length: 14 amino acids. Germline CDR1 and CDR2: LNHNV and YYDKDF (reference sequence). The CDR3 coding sequence is TGTGCCACCAGAAGAGGGGATAGCAATCAGCCCCAGCATTTT. Amino acids: CATRRGDSNQPQHF.

Only a few counts were recorded for this clonotype. The chain is built from TRBV5-1 and TRBJ2-2; 10 nucleotides match TRBD1. The germline CDR1 and CDR2 sequences are SGHRS and YFSETQ. V gave up 4 bases and J gave up 5 bases; unmatched junction bases: 17. The CDR3 covers 19 residues. Written as DNA, the CDR3 is TGCGCCAGCAGCGTCACCGGGACAGGGGCAGTCATGAATACCGGGGAGCTGTTTTTT. Protein product: CASSVTGTGAVMNTGELFF.

The V gene is TRBV3-1, the J gene TRBJ2-1; 10 positions match TRBD1. Unmatched junction bases numbered 5, after V lost 0 bases and J lost 15 bases. Germline V gene lookup returns CDR1 LGHDT and CDR2 YNNKEL (reference sequence). The CDR3 extends over 13 amino acids. CDR3 protein: CASSQELGDRGFF. The CDR3 region has the DNA TGTGCCAGCAGCCAAGAGTTAGGGGACAGGGGGTTCTTC.

This clonotype came up many times. This chain joins TRBV12-3 or TRBV12-4 and TRBJ2-3, with no clear D. This CDR3 has 14 residues. With 6 bases removed from V and 0 bases from J, the gap between germline ends came to 10 bases. The CDR3 sequence is CASSDPQSTDTQYF. CDR3 DNA sequence: TGTGCCAGCAGCGACCCGCAAAGCACAGATACGCAGTATTTT.

This clonotype was detected only a few times. The chain joins TRBV5-4 to TRBJ2-1; TRBD2 agrees at 9 bases. Germline V lookup: CDR1 SGHNT, CDR2 YYREEE (reference sequence). The V segment lost 9 bases and the J segment 1 base; nucleotides outside the gene matches: 8. The CDR3 spans 15 residues. The CDR3: CAIYSGGRSYNEQFF. For the CDR3, the DNA is TGTGCCATATACAGCGGGGGGCGGTCCTACAATGAGCAGTTCTTC.

The V gene is TRBV20-1, the J gene TRBJ2-7, with a tentative D call TRBD2 (5 bases). Trimming took 2 bases from V and 2 from J, leaving 13 bases between them. Germline V lookup: CDR1 DFQATT, CDR2 SNEGSKA (reference sequence). The CDR3 extends over 14 amino acids. CDR3 sequence reads: CSARTAARAYEQYF. Written as DNA, the CDR3 is TGCAGTGCTAGAACAGCGGCCCGGGCCTACGAGCAGTACTTC.

V and J are TRBV11-2 and TRBJ2-5, with D perhaps matching TRBD2 (6 bases). In germline, CDR1 is SGHAT, CDR2 FQNNGV. The CDR3 runs 11 residues. Trimming took 1 base from V and 10 from J, leaving 7 bases between them. The CDR3 DNA reads as TGTGCCAGCAGCTTAGGCGGGGACCAGTACTTC. This sequence encodes CASSLGGDQYF.

This chain links TRBV2 with TRBJ2-2; D remains ambiguous. Germline CDR1 is SNHLY and CDR2 is FYNNEI. V lost 3 bases and J 1 base, leaving 9 bases between the germline ends. The CDR3 is 15 amino acids. CDR3 nucleotides: TGTGCCAGCAGTGATTCGCGAATGAACACCGGGGAGCTGTTTTTT. This translates into CASSDSRMNTGELFF.

This clonotype was counted a few times. The rearrangement links TRBV6-5 to TRBJ2-3, with 10 bases fitting TRBD2. The CDR3 covers 12 residues. CDR1 MNHEY and CDR2 SVGAGI come from the germline V gene. V was pared by 7 bases and J by 14 bases, with 9 bases of the junction left unmatched. The chain's CDR3 is CASNPQRGGLYF. CDR3 bases: TGTGCCAGCAACCCACAGCGGGGGGGGTTGTATTTT.

There are many counts of this clonotype. The genes are TRBV12-3 or TRBV12-4 and TRBJ2-3, with 7 bases aligning to TRBD1. The ends lost 6 bases at V and 2 bases at J; junction bases unmatched: 5. The CDR3 runs 14 residues. The CDR3 region has the DNA TGTGCCAGCAGGCGGACAGGTTCCACAGATACGCAGTATTTT. Translated: CASRRTGSTDTQYF.

This clonotype was detected a few times. The chain links TRBV7-3 to TRBJ2-1; 11 bases agree with TRBD1. The CDR3 totals 21 residues. The J segment lost 0 bases and the V segment lost 1 base, leaving 14 bases of the junction unmatched. CDR1 and CDR2 (germline): SGHTA, FQGTGA. The CDR3 bases are TGTGCCAGCAGCTTAAGCTCTCCGGGACAGGGGGTGTTCCGCTCCTACAATGAGCAGTTCTTC. Amino acids: CASSLSSPGQGVFRSYNEQFF.

A few counts support this clonotype. J is TRBJ2-1 and V is TRBV24-1, with a tentative D call TRBD2 (6 bases). V was shortened by 7 bases and J by 6 bases, with 15 bases between the two germline ends. Germline values: CDR1 KGHDR, CDR2 SFDVKD. This CDR3 comprises 14 residues. The CDR3 protein is CATSPGGPSNEQFF. CDR3 sequence (DNA): TGTGCCACCAGCCCCGGGGGACCCTCCAATGAGCAGTTCTTC.

This clonotype has at least ten counts. The rearrangement links TRBV20-1 to TRBJ2-1; D ambiguous. CDR1 is DFQATT, CDR2 SNEGSKA, per germline (reference sequence). V gave up 2 bases and J gave up 4 bases, with 12 bases separating them. CDR3 size: 14 residues. As DNA, the CDR3 is TGCAGTGCTAGACGGGCCTCCTCGTACAATGAGCAGTTCTTC. Protein sequence: CSARRASSYNEQFF.

This clonotype was recorded a few times. V gene TRBV29-1 combines with J gene TRBJ2-3; 7 positions match TRBD2. CDR1 and CDR2 (germline): SQVTM, ANQGSEA. The V segment lost 8 bases and the J segment 0 bases; nucleotides outside the gene matches: 11. This CDR3 is 15 amino acids long. CDR3 DNA sequence: TGCAGCTCCACCCAACGCGGGGGTAGCACAGATACGCAGTATTTT. It specifies CSSTQRGGSTDTQYF.

This clonotype was picked up a small number of times. The chain employs TRBV7-2 and TRBJ2-7, with TRBD2 identical over 7 bases. Germline CDR1 is SGHTA and CDR2 is FQGNSA. The J segment lost 3 bases and the V segment lost 0 bases, leaving 5 bases of the junction unmatched. The CDR3 sequence is 15 residues long. DNA of the CDR3: TGTGCCAGCAGCTTAGCGGGAGGGAGGGACTACGAGCAGTACTTC. Protein product: CASSLAGGRDYEQYF.

This clonotype has more than one count but fewer than ten. The chain has TRBV6-1 and TRBJ2-7; the match to TRBD1 covers 8 bases. This CDR3 is 15 amino acids long. Unmatched junction bases numbered 6, after V lost 5 bases and J lost 0 bases. Per germline, CDR1 MNHNS and CDR2 SASEGT. Here the CDR3 reads CASSKTGGSSYEQYF. In nucleotides, the CDR3 is TGTGCCAGCAGTAAAACAGGGGGGAGCTCCTACGAGCAGTACTTC.

This clonotype showed up just a few times. This rearrangement joins TRBV5-1 to TRBJ2-5; 10 nucleotides align to TRBD2. The germline V gene has CDR1 SGHRS and CDR2 YFSETQ. The J segment lost 5 bases and the V segment lost 4 bases, leaving 8 bases of the junction unmatched. The CDR3 is 15 amino acids. The CDR3 DNA sequence: TGCGCCAGCAGCGAGCGGGAGGGTGGAGGCGAGACCCAGTACTTC. Its translation is CASSEREGGGETQYF. The full variable domain, with the rest looked up from reference TRBV5-1 and TRBJ2-5, is KAGVTQTPRYLIKTRGQQVTLSCSPISGHRSVSWYQQTPGQGLQFLFEYFSETQRNKGNFPGRFSGRQFSNSRSEMNVSTLELGDSALYLCASSEREGGGETQYFGPGTRLLVL.

This clonotype was counted only a few times. The rearrangement joins TRBV5-1 to TRBJ2-5; TRBD2 aligns across 7 bases. The germline V gene has CDR1 SGHRS and CDR2 YFSETQ. The CDR3 is 15 residues long. V was pared by 3 bases and J by 0 bases, with 5 bases of the junction left unmatched. For the CDR3, the DNA is TGCGCCAGCAGCTCCGGGACTACTGACCAAGAGACCCAGTACTTC. Protein product: CASSSGTTDQETQYF. Full variable domain (rest looked up from reference TRBV5-1 and TRBJ2-5): KAGVTQTPRYLIKTRGQQVTLSCSPISGHRSVSWYQQTPGQGLQFLFEYFSETQRNKGNFPGRFSGRQFSNSRSEMNVSTLELGDSALYLCASSSGTTDQETQYFGPGTRLLVL.

The chain employs TRBV2 and TRBJ2-2, with 7 bases aligning to TRBD1. The CDR3 length is 14 residues. The V and J ends lost 7 bases and 7 bases, in that order; junction bases with no gene match: 9. Per the germline V gene, CDR1 is SNHLY and CDR2 is FYNNEI. This chain's CDR3 is CASTLQGSDGELFF. The CDR3 DNA follows: TGTGCCAGCACACTACAGGGGTCGGACGGGGAGCTGTTTTTT.

This rearrangement joins TRBV21-1 to TRBJ2-1; the table names TRBD2, a call not compared with the DNA. TRBV21-1 is an annotated pseudogene. The CDR3 consists of 19 residues. CDR3 DNA: TGTGCCAGCAGCAAAGGGAATCGGACTAGCGGGAGATTCTACAATGAGCAGTTCTTC. The encoded protein is CASSKGNRTSGRFYNEQFF.

J is TRBJ2-7 and V is TRBV14; 9 bases fit TRBD1. The junction had 7 bases not matched to a gene; V was cut back by 6 bases and J by 1 base. The CDR3 extends over 15 amino acids. Germline loops: CDR1 SGHDN, CDR2 FVKESK. CDR3 protein: CASSPLGQGSYEQYF. DNA of the CDR3: TGTGCCAGCAGTCCGCTGGGACAGGGATCCTACGAGCAGTACTTC. Filled out from reference TRBV14 and TRBJ2-7, the complete variable domain reads EAGVTQFPSHSVIEKGQTVTLRCDPISGHDNLYWYRRVMGKEIKFLLHFVKESKQDESGMPNNRFLAERTGGTYSTLKVQPAELEDSGVYFCASSPLGQGSYEQYFGPGTRLTVT.

Here the CDR3 reads CASSLRGHNEQFF. The CDR3 DNA is TGTGCCAGCAGCTTAAGAGGTCACAATGAGCAGTTCTTC. This chain joins TRBV7-2 and TRBJ2-1; D gene ambiguous. Germline V gene sequence: CDR1 SGHTA, CDR2 FQGNSA. This CDR3 spans 13 amino acids. V gave up 2 bases and J gave up 5 bases, with 7 bases separating them.

This clonotype was found many times. This chain links TRBV28 with TRBJ1-6; D remains ambiguous. Trimming shortened V by 4 bases and J by 7 bases, and 17 bases separated the two germline ends. The CDR3 sequence is 16 residues long. From germline, CDR1 is MDHEN and CDR2 SYDVKM. The CDR3 DNA reads TGTGCCAGCAGTTCAAGACGACTGCGCACGAATTCACCCCTCCACTTT. This gives the protein CASSSRRLRTNSPLHF.

This clonotype was seen a handful of times. V gene TRBV11-2 combines with J gene TRBJ2-2, with 12 nucleotides matching TRBD2. With V trimmed by 6 bases and J by 4 bases, 3 bases remained unmatched. This CDR3 is 15 amino acids long. Germline-derived CDR1 and CDR2 are SGHAT and FQNNGV. This chain's CDR3 is CASRQTSGGTGELFF. As DNA, the CDR3 is TGTGCCAGCAGACAGACTAGCGGGGGCACCGGGGAGCTGTTTTTT.

This sequence joins TRBV20-1 and TRBJ2-5, with D tentatively TRBD1 (6 bases). Looked up from germline, CDR1 is DFQATT and CDR2 is SNEGSKA (reference sequence). The CDR3 length is 11 residues. This CDR3 is CMSRQAETQYF. In DNA, the CDR3 is TGCATGTCTCGACAGGCTGAGACCCAGTACTTC.

The chain has TRBV12-3 or TRBV12-4 and TRBJ1-2; D is unresolved. V gave up 3 bases and J gave up 6 bases, with 20 bases separating them. This CDR3 contains 16 residues. CDR3: CASSFGSSFLWDGYTF. In DNA, the CDR3 is TGTGCCAGCAGTTTCGGGTCTTCCTTCCTATGGGATGGCTACACCTTC.

The rearrangement joins TRBV7-8 to TRBJ2-1; 9 nucleotides match TRBD2. Trimming took 0 bases from V and 2 from J; bases not matched to a gene: 2. Germline V gene data show CDR1 as SGHVS and CDR2 as FQNEAQ. CDR3 length: 16 residues. CDR3 nucleotides: TGTGCCAGCAGCTTAGCGGGGACTAGCCCCTACAATGAGCAGTTCTTC. It yields the protein CASSLAGTSPYNEQFF.

The chain carries TRBV5-1 and TRBJ2-2; D is uncertain. This CDR3 region has 11 residues. Trimming cost V 5 bases and J 10 bases, with 9 bases left between them. The germline CDR1 and CDR2 sequences are SGHRS and YFSETQ. CDR3 sequence reads: CASRTEAELFF. CDR3 bases: TGCGCCAGCAGGACGGAAGCGGAGCTGTTTTTT.